This T cell receptor beta chain came from a study of T cells in Graves' hyperthyroidism and ophthalmopathy. Overall study results and limits: Blood shared most expanded thyroid clonotypes above 0.001. Onset of ophthalmopathy came a median approximately 6.8 months after the model predicted it.

Concerning this clonotype: Its matching antigen is unknown.

V gave up 5 bases and J gave up 6 bases; unmatched junction bases: 2. CDR3 size: 15 residues. Looked up from germline, CDR1 is LGHDT and CDR2 is YNNKEL (reference sequence). Clinical symptoms, serum thyroxine, TRAb, thyroid ultrasound and orbital computed tomography established diagnosis. The PBMCs were sourced from fresh peripheral blood (more than 8.5 ml). RNA transcripts were the template for amplifying TCR beta CDR3 regions. When the TCR CDR3 underwent first-round RT-PCR, the HTBI primer set was used. MiXCR, applied by TCRdb to the multiplex PCR reads, yields one record per CDR3 protein. Of around 340,000 distinct CDR3 sequences listed, 15% to 20% are singletons.

The chain carries TRBV3-1 and TRBJ2-2, with TRBD2 matching over 14 bases. Sample: blood. The sequence derives from a woman aged 45 to 65 with Graves' hyperthyroidism. The CDR3 DNA reads as TGTGCCAGCAGCACGGGACTAGCGGGAGCCGGGGAGCTGTTTTTT. Translated, it gives CASSTGLAGAGELFF.